This T cell receptor beta chain was sequenced during a study of CXCR3-negative and CXCR3-positive naive CD8 T cells. Study findings and constraints: With CXCR3 expression partially decreased after cryopreservation, most assays relied on fresh PBMCs.

The CDR3 runs to 18 residues. CDR1 is SEHNR and CDR2 is FQNEAQ in the germline V gene (reference sequence). For this clonotype: What it binds is unknown.

5' RACE with UMI labels generated the TRB cDNA libraries. No DNA is given; TCRdb re-called the 5' RACE reads and lists each CDR3 protein once. Its table records some 25,000 distinct CDR3 sequences. The chain carries TRBV7-9 and TRBJ1-6; TCRdb's assignment of TRBD1 cannot be checked, as there is no DNA. This sequence was found in a human donor in good health. Some clones in this sample may be carry-over from other donors' samples. Sequenced sample: naive CXCR3- CD8+ T cells from blood. As to subset: CD45RO-CCR7+CD27+CD95- naive CD8+ T cells lacking CXCR3 (TNR3-). The CDR3 loop reads CASSFRRQGEPYNSPLHF.